This entry features one T cell receptor (beta chain) sequence. Its target is unknown. The read ends 3 residues shy of where the CDR3 ends; the end is completed using the germline J gene. This entry comes from a study of T cells in women clearing cervical HPV infection. Study-level background: Case blood was drawn when the lesion was first found; control blood after infection became undetectable. HLA type stays a possible confounder, typing being limited. General observations from the study: Unknown T-cell numbers per sample may underlie the richness differences. TRBV6-7 relative abundance averaged around 0.11% in cases and about 0.17% in controls.

Germline CDR1 reads MNHEY; CDR2 reads SVGEGT. The ends lost 5 bases at V and 5 bases at J; junction bases unmatched: 9. The CDR3 consists of 15 residues. Clones were read by immunoSEQ multiplex PCR, and TCRdb kept only the in-frame ones, dropping some. This sample's clone table lists roughly 20,000 clones. Sequences were obtained from blood buffy coat. This sequence was found in a woman between 18 and 70 years old with a cervical HPV16 infection that either progressed to CIN3+ or cleared (not recorded which). This chain joins TRBV6-2 or TRBV6-3 and TRBJ2-3; 8 bases match TRBD1. The CDR3 spells CASSNRTGKRDTQYF. The covered CDR3 bases are TGTGCCAGCAGTAACCGGACAGGGAAGAGAGATACG.